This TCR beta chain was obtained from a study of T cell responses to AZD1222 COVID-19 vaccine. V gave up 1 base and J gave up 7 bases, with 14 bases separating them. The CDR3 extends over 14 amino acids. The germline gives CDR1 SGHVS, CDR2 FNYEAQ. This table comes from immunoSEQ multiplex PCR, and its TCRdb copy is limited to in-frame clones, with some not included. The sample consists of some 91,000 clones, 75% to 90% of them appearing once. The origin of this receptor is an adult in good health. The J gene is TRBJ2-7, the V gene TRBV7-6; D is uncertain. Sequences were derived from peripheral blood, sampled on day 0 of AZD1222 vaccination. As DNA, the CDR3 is TGTGCCAGCAGCTTAGGTCCAGTACGGTTTGAGCAGTACTTC. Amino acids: CASSLGPVRFEQYF.